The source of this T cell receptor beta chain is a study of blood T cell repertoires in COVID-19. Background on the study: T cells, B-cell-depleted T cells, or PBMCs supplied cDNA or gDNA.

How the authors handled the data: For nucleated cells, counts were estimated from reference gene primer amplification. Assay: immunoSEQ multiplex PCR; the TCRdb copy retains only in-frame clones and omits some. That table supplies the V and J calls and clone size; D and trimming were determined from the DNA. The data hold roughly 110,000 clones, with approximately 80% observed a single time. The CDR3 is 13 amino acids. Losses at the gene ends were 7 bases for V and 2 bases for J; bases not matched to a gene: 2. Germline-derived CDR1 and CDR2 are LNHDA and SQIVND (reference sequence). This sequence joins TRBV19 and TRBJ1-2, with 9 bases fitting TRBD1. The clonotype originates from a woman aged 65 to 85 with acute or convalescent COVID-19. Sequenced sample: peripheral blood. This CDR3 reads CASKQGANYGYTF. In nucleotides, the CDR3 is TGTGCCAGTAAACAGGGGGCAAACTATGGCTACACCTTC.